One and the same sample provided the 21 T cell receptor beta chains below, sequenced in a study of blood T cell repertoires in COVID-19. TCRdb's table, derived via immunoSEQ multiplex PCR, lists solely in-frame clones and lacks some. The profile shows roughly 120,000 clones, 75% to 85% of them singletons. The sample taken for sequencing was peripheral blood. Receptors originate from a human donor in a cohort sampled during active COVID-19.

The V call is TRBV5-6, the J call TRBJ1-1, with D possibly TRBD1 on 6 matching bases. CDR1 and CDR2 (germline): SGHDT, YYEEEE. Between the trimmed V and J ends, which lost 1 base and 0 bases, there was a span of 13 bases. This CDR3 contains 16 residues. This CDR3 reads CASSLITGNLNTEAFF. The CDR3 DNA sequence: TGTGCCAGCAGCTTGATAACAGGGAACTTGAACACTGAAGCTTTCTTT.

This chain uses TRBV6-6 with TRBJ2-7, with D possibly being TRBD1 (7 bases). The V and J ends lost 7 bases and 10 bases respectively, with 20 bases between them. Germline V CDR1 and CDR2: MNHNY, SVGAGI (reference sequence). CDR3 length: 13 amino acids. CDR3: CASTAGQRQTQYF. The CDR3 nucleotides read TGTGCCAGCACCGCGGGACAGCGCCAAACTCAGTACTTC.

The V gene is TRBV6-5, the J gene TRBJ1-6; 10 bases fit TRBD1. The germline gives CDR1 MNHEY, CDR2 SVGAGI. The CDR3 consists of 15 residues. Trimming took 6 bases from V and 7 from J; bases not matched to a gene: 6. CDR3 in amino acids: CASRAPGQGNSPLHF. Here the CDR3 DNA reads TGTGCCAGCAGAGCCCCGGGACAGGGGAATTCACCCCTCCACTTT.

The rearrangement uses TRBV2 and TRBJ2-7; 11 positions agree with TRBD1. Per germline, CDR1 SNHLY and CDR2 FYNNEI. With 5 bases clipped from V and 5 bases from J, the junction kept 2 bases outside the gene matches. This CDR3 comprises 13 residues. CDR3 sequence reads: CASSRTGGDEQYF. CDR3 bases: TGTGCCAGCAGTCGGACAGGGGGCGACGAGCAGTACTTC. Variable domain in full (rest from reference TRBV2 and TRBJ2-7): EPEVTQTPSHQVTQMGQEVILRCVPISNHLYFYWYRQILGQKVEFLVSFYNNEISEKSEIFDDQFSVERPDGSNFTLKIRSTKLEDSAMYFCASSRTGGDEQYFGPGTRLTVT.

CDR3 region: CATSTFLAGANTGELFF. Here the CDR3 DNA reads TGTGCCACCAGCACCTTTCTAGCGGGGGCCAACACCGGGGAGCTGTTTTTT. The chain links TRBV15 to TRBJ2-2, with 10 positions matching TRBD2. V lost 4 bases, J lost 2 bases, and 7 bases stayed unmatched. Per the germline V gene, CDR1 is LNHNV and CDR2 is YYDKDF (reference sequence). The length of the CDR3 is 17 residues.

CDR3 DNA: TGTGCCAGCAGTTACTCATGGGGGACATCCTACGAGCAGTACTTC. It specifies CASSYSWGTSYEQYF. The chain has TRBV6-5 and TRBJ2-7; a weak D match, TRBD1 (6 bases). The V gene lost 0 bases and the J gene lost 1 base, with 10 bases spanning the gap. This CDR3 has 15 amino acids. CDR1 and CDR2 (germline): MNHEY, SVGAGI.

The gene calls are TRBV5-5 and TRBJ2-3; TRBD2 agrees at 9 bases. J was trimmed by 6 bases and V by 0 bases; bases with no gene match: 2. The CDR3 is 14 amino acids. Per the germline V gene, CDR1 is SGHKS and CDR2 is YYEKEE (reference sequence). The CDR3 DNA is TGTGCCAGCAGCTTGGGCCTAGCGGGGGATACGCAGTATTTT. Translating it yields CASSLGLAGDTQYF.

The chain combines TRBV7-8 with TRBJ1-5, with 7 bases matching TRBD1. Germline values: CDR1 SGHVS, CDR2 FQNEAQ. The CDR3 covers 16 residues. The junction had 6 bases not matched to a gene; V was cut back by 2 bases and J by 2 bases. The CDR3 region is CASSLTGVVGNQPQHF. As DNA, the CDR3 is TGTGCCAGCAGCTTAACAGGGGTTGTGGGCAATCAGCCCCAGCATTTT. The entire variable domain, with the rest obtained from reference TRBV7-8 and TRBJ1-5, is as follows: GAGVSQSPRYKVAKRGQDVALRCDPISGHVSLFWYQQALGQGPEFLTYFQNEAQLDKSGLPSDRFFAERPEGSVSTLKIQRTQQEDSAVYLCASSLTGVVGNQPQHFGDGTRLSIL.

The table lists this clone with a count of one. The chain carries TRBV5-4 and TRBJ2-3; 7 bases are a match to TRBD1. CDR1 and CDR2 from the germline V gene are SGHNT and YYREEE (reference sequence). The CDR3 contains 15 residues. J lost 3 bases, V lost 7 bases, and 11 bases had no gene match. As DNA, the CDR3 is TGTGCCAGCCGAGAAGGGGGCCCGGGAACAGATACGCAGTATTTT. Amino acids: CASREGGPGTDTQYF.

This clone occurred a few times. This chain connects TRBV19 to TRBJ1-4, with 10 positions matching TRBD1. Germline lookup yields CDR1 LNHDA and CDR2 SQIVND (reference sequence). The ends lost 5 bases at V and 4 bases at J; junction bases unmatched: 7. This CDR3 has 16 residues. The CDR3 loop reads CASSFPGQGHNEKLFF. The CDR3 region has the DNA TGTGCCAGTAGTTTCCCGGGACAGGGGCATAATGAAAAACTGTTTTTT. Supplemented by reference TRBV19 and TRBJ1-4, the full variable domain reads DGGITQSPKYLFRKEGQNVTLSCEQNLNHDAMYWYRQDPGQGLRLIYYSQIVNDFQKGDIAEGYSVSREKKESFPLTVTSAQKNPTAFYLCASSFPGQGHNEKLFFGSGTQLSVL.

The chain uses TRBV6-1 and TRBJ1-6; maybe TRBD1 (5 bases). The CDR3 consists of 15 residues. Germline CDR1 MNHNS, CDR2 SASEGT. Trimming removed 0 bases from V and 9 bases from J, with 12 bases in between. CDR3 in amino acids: CASSEAIRVRSPLHF. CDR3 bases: TGTGCCAGCAGTGAAGCGATCAGGGTTCGTTCACCCCTCCACTTT.

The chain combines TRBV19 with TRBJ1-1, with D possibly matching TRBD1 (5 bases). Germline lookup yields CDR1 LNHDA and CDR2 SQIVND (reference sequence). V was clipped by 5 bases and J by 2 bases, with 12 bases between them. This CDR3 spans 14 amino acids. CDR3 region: CASSPTGINTEAFF. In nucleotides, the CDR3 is TGTGCCAGTAGTCCCACAGGTATTAACACTGAAGCTTTCTTT.

The CDR3 region has the DNA TGTGCCAGCAGTTGGCGGGACAGCCTTCAAGAGACCCAGTACTTC. Translation: CASSWRDSLQETQYF. The genes are TRBV27 and TRBJ2-5, with a possible D match to TRBD1 (7 bases). Germline V CDR1 and CDR2: MNHEY, SMNVEV (reference sequence). The CDR3 is made up of 15 amino acids. V shed 4 bases and J shed 2 bases, with 14 bases lying between them.

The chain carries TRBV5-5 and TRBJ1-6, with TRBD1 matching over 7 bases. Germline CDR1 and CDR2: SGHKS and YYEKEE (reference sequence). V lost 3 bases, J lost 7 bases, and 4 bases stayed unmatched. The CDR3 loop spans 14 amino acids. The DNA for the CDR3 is TGTGCCAGCAGCTGGACAGGTTCGAATTCACCCCTCCACTTT. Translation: CASSWTGSNSPLHF.

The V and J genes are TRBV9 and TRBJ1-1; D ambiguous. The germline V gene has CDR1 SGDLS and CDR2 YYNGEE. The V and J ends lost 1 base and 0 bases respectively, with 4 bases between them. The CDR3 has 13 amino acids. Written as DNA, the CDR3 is TGTGCCAGCAGCGTATCGTTGAACACTGAAGCTTTCTTT. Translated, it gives CASSVSLNTEAFF.

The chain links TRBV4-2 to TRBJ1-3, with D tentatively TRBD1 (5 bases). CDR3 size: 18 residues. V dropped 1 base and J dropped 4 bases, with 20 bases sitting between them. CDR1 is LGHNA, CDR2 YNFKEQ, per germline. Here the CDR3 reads CASSQVGGGVAWGNTIYF. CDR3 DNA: TGTGCCAGCAGCCAAGTGGGGGGAGGGGTAGCGTGGGGAAACACCATATATTTT.

The CDR3 loop reads CASSLGSGQQNEKLFF. The CDR3 DNA reads TGTGCCAGCAGCTTAGGCTCGGGACAGCAGAATGAAAAACTGTTTTTT. J is TRBJ1-4 and V is TRBV11-2; 7 bases line up with TRBD1. The CDR3 covers 16 residues. The J segment lost 5 bases and the V segment lost 1 base, leaving 7 bases of the junction unmatched. CDR1 and CDR2 from the germline V gene are SGHAT and FQNNGV.

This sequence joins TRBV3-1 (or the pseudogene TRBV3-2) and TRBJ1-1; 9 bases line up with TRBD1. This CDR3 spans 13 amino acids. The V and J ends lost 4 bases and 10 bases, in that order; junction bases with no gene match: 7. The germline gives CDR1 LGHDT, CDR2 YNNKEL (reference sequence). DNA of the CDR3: TGTGCCAGCAGCCCAGGACAGGGGTTCTCAGCTTTCTTT. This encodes CASSPGQGFSAFF.

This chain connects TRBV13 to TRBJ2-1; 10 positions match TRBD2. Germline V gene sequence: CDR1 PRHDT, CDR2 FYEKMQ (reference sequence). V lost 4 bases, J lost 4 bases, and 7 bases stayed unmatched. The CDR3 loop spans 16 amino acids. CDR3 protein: CASSSIAGGNYNEQFF. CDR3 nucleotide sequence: TGTGCCAGCAGCTCGATAGCGGGGGGAAATTACAATGAGCAGTTCTTC.

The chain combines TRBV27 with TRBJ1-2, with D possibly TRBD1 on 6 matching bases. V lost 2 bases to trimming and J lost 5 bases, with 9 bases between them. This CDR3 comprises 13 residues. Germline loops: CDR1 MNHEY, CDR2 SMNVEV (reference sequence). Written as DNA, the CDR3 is TGTGCCAGCAGTTTACAGGGGTGGTATGGCTACACCTTC. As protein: CASSLQGWYGYTF.

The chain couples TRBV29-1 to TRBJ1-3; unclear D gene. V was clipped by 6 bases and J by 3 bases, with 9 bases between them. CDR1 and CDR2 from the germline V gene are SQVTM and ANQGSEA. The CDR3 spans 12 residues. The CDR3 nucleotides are TGCAGCGTCGTGGGCAGTGGAAACACCATATATTTT. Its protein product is CSVVGSGNTIYF.